This T cell receptor (beta chain) was documented in a study of PD-L1 blockade in urothelial cancer. Turning to the study itself: Patients had received 0 to 3 prior chemotherapy regimens. A median roughly 150,000 T cells were found in blood samples.

The templates were synthetic TCR analogs, and they were spiked into each PCR. The data were produced by immunoSEQ multiplex PCR, yet TCRdb's version contains in-frame clones alone and is incomplete. The table has under 30,000 clones, 70% to 80% seen once. This CDR3 has 16 residues. The ends were cut back, 4 bases at V and 6 bases at J, with 20 bases in the middle. Germline lookup yields CDR1 SGHNT and CDR2 YYREEE (reference sequence). Time point noted: peripheral blood 6 weeks after treatment start. The receptor's source is a man aged 65 to 79 with urothelial cancer. The V gene is TRBV5-4, the J gene TRBJ2-1; TRBD2 is a possible D gene (7 bases). Material: PBMCs, obtained around atezolizumab (anti-PD-L1) treatment. The CDR3 nucleotides read TGTGCCAGCAGCAAGGGGGGGCCCGTCCTAGTCAATGAGCAGTTCTTC. Protein product: CASSKGGPVLVNEQFF.